The rows below give T cell receptor beta chains drawn from one sample of a study of regulatory T cells in long-lasting Graves disease. TCRdb fed the multiplex PCR reads into MiXCR, producing one record per CDR3 protein. The sample holds about 440,000 distinct CDR3 sequences; roughly 15% are singletons and the top ten take about a quarter. The same sample was also studied in work on T cells in Graves' hyperthyroidism and ophthalmopathy.

Material: peripheral blood mononuclear cells (PBMCs), obtained at new diagnosis, from a patient treated with antithyroid drugs. The origin of the receptors is a woman under 30 with Graves disease. The CDR3 runs from the conserved cysteine through the conserved F or W. The D gene is left open where the match is weak. Rows give clone size only sometimes, using once, few, many, or a class for an expanded clone.

V gene	D gene	clone size	J gene	CDR3 DNA	CDR3 protein
TRBV6-2/TRBV6-3	TRBD1	many	TRBJ2-1	TGTGCCAGCAGTTACCTCAGGACAGGGCTCGACAATGAGCAGTTCTTC	CASSYLRTGLDNEQFF
TRBV6-2/TRBV6-3	.	.	TRBJ2-1	TGTGCCAGCGGTTACCCCCAGACAGGACCCAAAAACATTCAGTTCTTC	CASGYPQTGPKNIQFF
TRBV7-2	TRBD1	few	TRBJ2-7	TGTGCCAGCAGCCCGGGACAGGGTTTAGACCCGCGAAATTTTACCTACGAGCAGTACTTC	CASSPGQGLDPRNFTYEQYF
TRBV20-1	TRBD1	few	TRBJ1-5	TGCAGTGCTACGCAGGGGGTGGAAAAATTTAGCAATCAGCCCCAGCATTTT	CSATQGVEKFSNQPQHF
TRBV2	.	many	TRBJ2-3	TGTGCCAGCAGGGAATCCTTTGACCTCCTAGATACGCAGTATTTT	CASRESFDLLDTQYF
TRBV28	.	many	TRBJ2-7	TGTGCCAGCAGCCGACAGAATCACGAGCAGTACTTC	CASSRQNHEQYF
TRBV10-3	.	.	TRBJ1-2	TGTGCCATCAGAGGAGAGCTGGACACTAACTATGGCTACACCTTC	CAIRGELDTNYGYTF
TRBV20-1	TRBD2	.	TRBJ2-3	TGCAGTGCTAGAGTCCGCGGGAGTTGGGCAGATACGCAGTATTTT	CSARVRGSWADTQYF
TRBV24-1	TRBD1	few	TRBJ1-1	TGTGCCACCAGTGACGGGACAGCGAACACTGAAGCTTTCTTT	CATSDGTANTEAFF
TRBV20-1	.	many	TRBJ2-3	TGCAGTGCTAGACGACAGGAAGGGGGCACAGATACGCAGTATTTT	CSARRQEGGTDTQYF
TRBV5-1	TRBD2	many	TRBJ2-3	TGCGCCAGCAGATGGGGACTAGCGGGGCCCACAGATACGCAGTATTTT	CASRWGLAGPTDTQYF
TRBV6-1	.	many	TRBJ1-2	TGTGCCAGCAGTACTTCTGACCGCCACGGCTATGGCTACACCTTC	CASSTSDRHGYGYTF
TRBV5-5	.	few	TRBJ2-5	TGTGCCAGCAGCTTTCGGGGGGCCCCGGAAGAGACCCAGTACTTC	CASSFRGAPEETQYF
TRBV12-3/TRBV12-4	.	many	TRBJ2-7	TGTGCCAGCAGTCCCTGGGATGTCGGAGGTTCCTACGAGCAGTACTTC	CASSPWDVGGSYEQYF
TRBV4-1	.	many	TRBJ2-7	TGCGCCAGCAGCCAAGCGGTCCCACCGGGGGCCTACGAGCAGTACTTC	CASSQAVPPGAYEQYF
TRBV28	.	.	TRBJ2-2	TGTGCCAGCAGTAACAGGAACACCGGGGAGCTGTTTTTT	CASSNRNTGELFF
TRBV15	.	once	TRBJ1-3	TGTGCCACCAGATCGAAAGCCGGAAACACCATATATTTT	CATRSKAGNTIYF
TRBV15	.	many	TRBJ2-3	TGTGCCACCAGCCCTCGGACAGGCACAGATACGCAGTATTTT	CATSPRTGTDTQYF
TRBV4-3	.	few	TRBJ2-1	TGCGCCAGCAGCCAAACCCCCGGCGGAGGGGGGCTGGGTGAGCAGTTCTTC	CASSQTPGGGGLGEQFF
TRBV5-1	TRBD1	many	TRBJ2-7	TGCGCCAGCAGCTTCGCCCCGGCAGGGGGCAACGAGCAGTACTTC	CASSFAPAGGNEQYF
TRBV20-1	TRBD2	.	TRBJ2-5	TGCAGTGCTCGACTAGCGGGAGGGTTGCAAGAGACCCAGTACTTC	CSARLAGGLQETQYF
TRBV30	.	few	TRBJ2-2	TGTGCCTGGAGTAATGGGGCACGGAACACCGGGGAGCTGTTTTTT	CAWSNGARNTGELFF
TRBV2	.	many	TRBJ1-6	TGTGCCAGCAGTGATCTTAGGTATTCACCCCTCCACTTT	CASSDLRYSPLHF
TRBV6-1	.	.	TRBJ1-1	TGTGCCAGCAGTGCGCTCGTTACACAGGTAATGGACACTGAAGCTTTCTTT	CASSALVTQVMDTEAFF
TRBV4-2	.	few	TRBJ2-2	TGTGCCAGCAGCCAAGAAAAAGGAGACACCGGGGAGCTGTTTTTT	CASSQEKGDTGELFF
TRBV28	TRBD2	many	TRBJ2-5	TGTGCCAGCAGTTCCGATATAGCGGGAGCCCAAGAGACCCAGTACTTC	CASSSDIAGAQETQYF
TRBV20-1	.	few	TRBJ1-1	TGCAGTGCTAGAGATTTCACCCCGGGGGCTTTCTTT	CSARDFTPGAFF
TRBV20-1	.	.	TRBJ1-1	TGCAGTGCTACACCCGGGATTGAAGCTTTCTTT	CSATPGIEAFF
TRBV12-5	.	many	TRBJ2-1	TGTGCTAGTGGTTCCACACTCTCGACTAAGACCCCGGCTGACAATGAGCAGTTCTTC	CASGSTLSTKTPADNEQFF
TRBV15	TRBD2	.	TRBJ2-7	TGTGCCACCAGCAGAGAGGTAGCGGGAGCCGGGGAGCAGTACTTC	CATSREVAGAGEQYF
TRBV29-1	TRBD1	many	TRBJ2-3	TGCAGCGTTGAGGGACAGGGTGTCACAGATACGCAGTATTTT	CSVEGQGVTDTQYF
TRBV20-1	TRBD2	.	TRBJ2-1	TGCAGTGCTAGGATGGGACTAGCGGATCGCTACAATGAGCAGTTCTTC	CSARMGLADRYNEQFF
TRBV2	.	many	TRBJ1-3	TGTGCCAGCAGTGATTGGTGGGATGGAAACACCATATATTTT	CASSDWWDGNTIYF
TRBV6-1	TRBD1	many	TRBJ2-7	TGTGCCAGCAGTGAAGTGGACAGGGCTTACGAGCAGTACTTC	CASSEVDRAYEQYF
TRBV10-3	.	.	TRBJ2-3	TGTGCCATCAGCGCGGCCGGCAGGGGTCCCACAGATACGCAGTATTTT	CAISAAGRGPTDTQYF
TRBV20-1	.	.	TRBJ1-2	TGCAGTGCTAGAACACCGGGACTTCTCTATGGCTACACCTTC	CSARTPGLLYGYTF
TRBV27	.	many	TRBJ1-6	TGTGCCAGCAGTTTATACCGATTCAGCTCCTATAATTCACCCCTCCACTTT	CASSLYRFSSYNSPLHF
TRBV2	.	many	TRBJ1-4	TGTGCCAGCAGTGACAGAGAGGGTGAAAAACTGTTTTTT	CASSDREGEKLFF
TRBV6-1	.	.	TRBJ2-1	TGTGCCCACCTACCCTCGGTCGATGAGCAGTTCTTC	CAHLPSVDEQFF
TRBV12-3/TRBV12-4	TRBD2	many	TRBJ2-1	TGTGCCAGCAGTACCACTAGCGGCAGTGGGGGATACAATGAGCAGTTCTTC	CASSTTSGSGGYNEQFF
TRBV3-1	TRBD1	few	TRBJ1-6	TGTGCCAGCAGCCCAAAGGGACAGGGTTTACGGTCACCCCTCCACTTT	CASSPKGQGLRSPLHF
TRBV28	.	few	TRBJ2-2	TGTGCCAGCCGAGACGCAGGACCAAACACCGGGGAGCTGTTTTTT	CASRDAGPNTGELFF
TRBV20-1	.	once	TRBJ2-3	TGCAGTGCTACCCTGACTAGTTTTGATACGCAGTATTTT	CSATLTSFDTQYF
TRBV4-1	TRBD2	.	TRBJ2-7	TGCGCCAGCAGCCAAGAAGTGGGTCTAGCGGCGCCGGGGGACGAGCAGTACTTC	CASSQEVGLAAPGDEQYF